The rows below give T cell receptor beta chains drawn from one sample of a study of Ad26.COV2.S vaccination and SARS-CoV-2 variants. Sequenced by immunoSEQ multiplex PCR; TCRdb stores in-frame clones only, minus some. The table records roughly 460,000 clones, roughly 87% of them present only once. The material was peripheral blood, obtained in a trial of Ad26.COV2.S vaccine versus placebo. The receptor source for this set is a person between 18 and 65 years old who received the Ad26.COV2.S COVID-19 vaccine or a placebo. Both conserved end residues are part of each CDR3. Each record gives: CDR3 protein, CDR3 DNA, J gene, D gene, V gene, CDR3 length, clone size. The D gene is left open where the match is weak. A clone size is listed for some rows: how often the clone was seen (once, few, many), or a class if it is expanded.

cdr3_aa: CASSEALLGPFTYGYTF; cdr3_nt: TGTGCCAGCAGTGAAGCGCTTCTCGGGCCCTTTACCTATGGCTACACCTTC; j_call: TRBJ1-2; d_call: -; v_call: TRBV6-1; cdr3_length: 17; clone_size: -
cdr3_aa: CASSTTGVQPQHF; cdr3_nt: TGTGCCAGCAGTACGACAGGGGTTCAGCCCCAGCATTTT; j_call: TRBJ1-5; d_call: TRBD1; v_call: TRBV28; cdr3_length: 13; clone_size: -
cdr3_aa: CASSSEDRFGNTIYF; cdr3_nt: TGTGCCAGCAGTTCAGAGGACAGGTTTGGAAACACCATATATTTT; j_call: TRBJ1-3; d_call: TRBD1; v_call: TRBV28; cdr3_length: 15; clone_size: -
cdr3_aa: CATSIHNEQFF; cdr3_nt: TGTGCCACCAGTATTCACAATGAGCAGTTCTTC; j_call: TRBJ2-1; d_call: -; v_call: TRBV24-1; cdr3_length: 11; clone_size: -
cdr3_aa: CASSIGQHESDTQYF; cdr3_nt: TGTGCCAGTAGTATAGGACAGCATGAATCGGATACGCAGTATTTT; j_call: TRBJ2-3; d_call: -; v_call: TRBV19; cdr3_length: 15; clone_size: -
cdr3_aa: CASSEPGQGVQPQHF; cdr3_nt: TGTGCCAGCTCAGAGCCGGGACAGGGGGTACAGCCCCAGCATTTT; j_call: TRBJ1-5; d_call: TRBD1; v_call: TRBV18; cdr3_length: 15; clone_size: -
cdr3_aa: CASSHGQGNYGYTF; cdr3_nt: TGCGCCAGCAGCCATGGACAGGGAAACTATGGCTACACCTTC; j_call: TRBJ1-2; d_call: TRBD1; v_call: TRBV5-1; cdr3_length: 14; clone_size: -
cdr3_aa: CASSASRASETQYF; cdr3_nt: TGTGCCAGCAGCGCCTCCCGGGCCTCAGAGACCCAGTACTTC; j_call: TRBJ2-5; d_call: -; v_call: TRBV9; cdr3_length: 14; clone_size: -
cdr3_aa: CASREQGAVMNTEAFF; cdr3_nt: TGCGCCAGCCGTGAACAGGGGGCGGTGATGAACACTGAAGCTTTCTTT; j_call: TRBJ1-1; d_call: TRBD1; v_call: TRBV5-1; cdr3_length: 16; clone_size: -
cdr3_aa: CASSTPGRAYVNTEAFF; cdr3_nt: TGTGCCAGCAGTACCCCGGGCAGGGCCTATGTGAACACTGAAGCTTTCTTT; j_call: TRBJ1-1; d_call: -; v_call: TRBV28; cdr3_length: 17; clone_size: -
cdr3_aa: CASSYGPQETQYF; cdr3_nt: TGTGCCAGCAGTTACGGACCCCAAGAGACCCAGTACTTC; j_call: TRBJ2-5; d_call: -; v_call: TRBV6-5; cdr3_length: 13; clone_size: -
cdr3_aa: CASRTTGTNTEAFF; cdr3_nt: TGTGCCAGCAGGACGACAGGGACAAACACTGAAGCTTTCTTT; j_call: TRBJ1-1; d_call: TRBD1; v_call: TRBV7-2; cdr3_length: 14; clone_size: -
cdr3_aa: CATSRVGQGLSSYEQYF; cdr3_nt: TGTGCCACCAGCAGAGTCGGACAGGGGCTGAGCTCCTACGAGCAGTACTTC; j_call: TRBJ2-7; d_call: TRBD1; v_call: TRBV15; cdr3_length: 17; clone_size: -
cdr3_aa: CAWRTTGGNTGELFF; cdr3_nt: TGTGCCTGGAGGACTACAGGGGGCAACACCGGGGAGCTGTTTTTT; j_call: TRBJ2-2; d_call: TRBD1; v_call: TRBV30; cdr3_length: 15; clone_size: -
cdr3_aa: CASSLGYRVTDTQYF; cdr3_nt: TGTGCCAGCAGCTTAGGTTACAGGGTAACAGATACGCAGTATTTT; j_call: TRBJ2-3; d_call: -; v_call: TRBV11-2; cdr3_length: 15; clone_size: -
cdr3_aa: CASTQLLGSKTDTQYF; cdr3_nt: TGTGCCAGCACCCAACTCCTGGGTTCAAAGACAGATACGCAGTATTTT; j_call: TRBJ2-3; d_call: -; v_call: TRBV18; cdr3_length: 16; clone_size: -
cdr3_aa: CASKGSGGKDYGYTF; cdr3_nt: TGTGCCAGCAAAGGGTCAGGGGGGAAGGACTATGGCTACACCTTC; j_call: TRBJ1-2; d_call: TRBD1; v_call: TRBV6-5; cdr3_length: 15; clone_size: -
cdr3_aa: CASSRPGMNTEAFF; cdr3_nt: TGTGCCAGCAGCCGACCCGGGATGAACACTGAAGCTTTCTTT; j_call: TRBJ1-1; d_call: -; v_call: TRBV3-1/TRBV3-2; cdr3_length: 14; clone_size: -
cdr3_aa: CASSLAFGGGIRYEQYF; cdr3_nt: TGCGCCAGCAGCTTGGCCTTCGGGGGCGGGATCCGCTACGAGCAGTACTTC; j_call: TRBJ2-7; d_call: -; v_call: TRBV5-1; cdr3_length: 17; clone_size: -
cdr3_aa: CASLGYGETQYF; cdr3_nt: TGTGCCAGCTTGGGGTACGGAGAGACCCAGTACTTC; j_call: TRBJ2-5; d_call: -; v_call: TRBV5-6; cdr3_length: 12; clone_size: -
cdr3_aa: CASSEDRVSTEAFF; cdr3_nt: TGTGCCAGCAGTGAGGACAGGGTGAGCACTGAAGCTTTCTTT; j_call: TRBJ1-1; d_call: TRBD1; v_call: TRBV6-6; cdr3_length: 14; clone_size: -
cdr3_aa: CASSESPSGGNNEQFF; cdr3_nt: TGTGCCAGCAGTGAATCGCCTAGCGGGGGTAACAATGAGCAGTTCTTC; j_call: TRBJ2-1; d_call: TRBD2; v_call: TRBV25-1; cdr3_length: 16; clone_size: -
cdr3_aa: CASSFGPGHQPQHF; cdr3_nt: TGTGCCAGCAGCTTTGGACCTGGGCATCAGCCCCAGCATTTT; j_call: TRBJ1-5; d_call: -; v_call: TRBV13; cdr3_length: 14; clone_size: -
cdr3_aa: CASSLLYGSNQPQHF; cdr3_nt: TGTGCCAGCAGTTTATTGTACGGAAGCAATCAGCCCCAGCATTTT; j_call: TRBJ1-5; d_call: -; v_call: TRBV27; cdr3_length: 15; clone_size: -
cdr3_aa: CASSKGTPGVDYTF; cdr3_nt: TGTGCCAGCAGTAAGGGGACGCCGGGAGTTGACTACACCTTC; j_call: TRBJ1-2; d_call: -; v_call: TRBV25-1; cdr3_length: 14; clone_size: once
cdr3_aa: CSASRNGLKAQGQFF; cdr3_nt: TGCAGTGCTAGTAGGAACGGACTGAAGGCTCAGGGGCAGTTCTTC; j_call: TRBJ2-1; d_call: -; v_call: TRBV20-1; cdr3_length: 15; clone_size: -
cdr3_aa: CASSFGQGGHEQYF; cdr3_nt: TGCGCCAGCAGCTTCGGACAGGGAGGGCACGAGCAGTACTTC; j_call: TRBJ2-7; d_call: -; v_call: TRBV5-1; cdr3_length: 14; clone_size: -
cdr3_aa: CAGGPRGYEQYF; cdr3_nt: TGTGCCGGGGGACCCCGGGGCTACGAGCAGTACTTC; j_call: TRBJ2-7; d_call: -; v_call: TRBV30; cdr3_length: 12; clone_size: -
cdr3_aa: CASSQGMLTEAFF; cdr3_nt: TGTGCCAGCAGCCAAGGGATGCTTACTGAAGCTTTCTTT; j_call: TRBJ1-1; d_call: -; v_call: TRBV14; cdr3_length: 13; clone_size: -
cdr3_aa: CASRRDNYNEQFF; cdr3_nt: TGTGCCAGCAGGCGGGACAATTACAATGAGCAGTTCTTC; j_call: TRBJ2-1; d_call: -; v_call: TRBV12-3/TRBV12-4; cdr3_length: 13; clone_size: -
cdr3_aa: CASSSTGFRPSGANVLTF; cdr3_nt: TGTGCCAGCAGCTCAACAGGGTTTCGCCCCTCTGGGGCCAACGTCCTGACTTTC; j_call: TRBJ2-6; d_call: -; v_call: TRBV7-8; cdr3_length: 18; clone_size: -
cdr3_aa: CASSQDLGSPLHF; cdr3_nt: TGTGCCAGCAGCCAAGATTTAGGATCACCCCTCCACTTT; j_call: TRBJ1-6; d_call: -; v_call: TRBV4-2; cdr3_length: 13; clone_size: once
cdr3_aa: CASSLAESTDTQYF; cdr3_nt: TGCGCCAGCAGCTTGGCGGAAAGCACAGATACGCAGTATTTT; j_call: TRBJ2-3; d_call: -; v_call: TRBV5-1; cdr3_length: 14; clone_size: -
cdr3_aa: CATQYGTSGNNEQFF; cdr3_nt: TGTGCCACCCAATACGGGACTAGCGGAAACAATGAGCAGTTCTTC; j_call: TRBJ2-1; d_call: TRBD2; v_call: TRBV27; cdr3_length: 15; clone_size: -
cdr3_aa: CASSLQAGVVTEAFF; cdr3_nt: TGTGCCAGCAGTTTACAGGCAGGGGTTGTCACTGAAGCTTTCTTT; j_call: TRBJ1-1; d_call: -; v_call: TRBV28; cdr3_length: 15; clone_size: -
cdr3_aa: CSALSYPGYTF; cdr3_nt: TGCAGTGCTCTATCTTATCCCGGCTACACCTTC; j_call: TRBJ1-2; d_call: -; v_call: TRBV20-1; cdr3_length: 11; clone_size: -
cdr3_aa: CASSVKSWWVSTDTQYF; cdr3_nt: TGTGCCAGCAGCGTCAAATCATGGTGGGTGAGCACAGATACGCAGTATTTT; j_call: TRBJ2-3; d_call: -; v_call: TRBV9; cdr3_length: 17; clone_size: -
cdr3_aa: CASRPTGSLGYTF; cdr3_nt: TGTGCCAGCAGACCGACAGGCTCGCTGGGCTACACCTTC; j_call: TRBJ1-2; d_call: -; v_call: TRBV6-5; cdr3_length: 13; clone_size: -
cdr3_aa: CASSFGTLNTGELFF; cdr3_nt: TGTGCCAGCAGTTTTGGGACCTTGAACACCGGGGAGCTGTTTTTT; j_call: TRBJ2-2; d_call: -; v_call: TRBV27; cdr3_length: 15; clone_size: -
cdr3_aa: CASSPGTGSYEQYF; cdr3_nt: TGTGCCAGCTCACCTGGGACAGGGTCCTACGAGCAGTACTTC; j_call: TRBJ2-7; d_call: TRBD1; v_call: TRBV18; cdr3_length: 14; clone_size: -
cdr3_aa: CASSPTENQPQHF; cdr3_nt: TGTGCCAGCAGTCCTACAGAAAATCAGCCCCAGCATTTT; j_call: TRBJ1-5; d_call: -; v_call: TRBV6-5; cdr3_length: 13; clone_size: -
cdr3_aa: CASSPPPLIATGLENNEQFF; cdr3_nt: TGTGCCAGCAGCCCGCCCCCCCTGATCGCAACAGGGTTAGAAAACAATGAGCAGTTCTTC; j_call: TRBJ2-1; d_call: -; v_call: TRBV13; cdr3_length: 20; clone_size: -
cdr3_aa: CAISGKLAGNTGELFF; cdr3_nt: TGTGCCATCAGTGGGAAACTAGCGGGTAACACCGGGGAGCTGTTTTTT; j_call: TRBJ2-2; d_call: TRBD2; v_call: TRBV10-3; cdr3_length: 16; clone_size: -